Listed here are 6 T cell receptor beta chains from one sample, sequenced in a study of cytomegalovirus exposure and HLA in healthy donors. Profiling relied on immunoSEQ multiplex PCR, and the TCRdb table lists in-frame clones only, not all of them. The sample yields tens of thousands of clones, roughly 94% seen once. The source material was PBMCs. These receptors were obtained from a woman aged 18-30 years in good health and CMV-seropositive.

J is TRBJ1-1 and V is TRBV6-1; D gene unclear. V lost 3 bases and J 3 bases, leaving 11 bases between the germline ends. Germline CDR1 reads MNHNS; CDR2 reads SASEGT. This CDR3 has 14 amino acids. The CDR3 DNA follows: TGTGCCAGCAGTGAGAGGCGGGCGGACACTGAAGCTTTCTTT. Translated, it gives CASSERRADTEAFF.

The chain recombines TRBV11-2 with TRBJ1-3; D remains unclear. Germline V lookup: CDR1 SGHAT, CDR2 FQNNGV. The germline V and J ends were trimmed by 5 bases and 2 bases, with 16 bases remaining between them. This CDR3 has 16 amino acids. The CDR3 protein is CASSRGGVGAGNTIYF. CDR3 in DNA: TGTGCCAGCAGCCGTGGCGGGGTCGGAGCTGGAAACACCATATATTTT.

The chain has TRBV7-2 and TRBJ2-5, with D unclear. Germline V gene data show CDR1 as SGHTA and CDR2 as FQGNSA. The CDR3 runs 14 residues. Trimming left V 5 bases short and J 1 base short, with 11 bases between. The CDR3 protein is CASSRLGFQETQYF. CDR3 DNA sequence: TGTGCCAGCAGCCGGTTGGGCTTCCAAGAGACCCAGTACTTC.

V gene TRBV15 combines with J gene TRBJ1-4; 12 bases match TRBD1. Germline lookup yields CDR1 LNHNV and CDR2 YYDKDF (reference sequence). V gave up 4 bases and J gave up 5 bases; unmatched junction bases: 5. The CDR3 extends over 16 amino acids. CDR3 sequence reads: CATSNWDRGRNEKLFF. As DNA, the CDR3 is TGTGCCACCAGCAACTGGGACAGGGGGCGAAATGAAAAACTGTTTTTT.

The chain combines TRBV5-6 with TRBJ2-1; 11 positions agree with TRBD2. The ends lost 5 bases at V and 3 bases at J; junction bases unmatched: 10. From germline, CDR1 is SGHDT and CDR2 YYEEEE. This CDR3 has 17 residues. The CDR3 sequence is CASSPSGGPFIYNEQFF. DNA of the CDR3: TGTGCCAGCAGTCCTAGCGGGGGGCCGTTCATCTACAATGAGCAGTTCTTC. Together with reference TRBV5-6 and TRBJ2-1, the CDR3 gives the full variable domain: DAGVTQSPTHLIKTRGQQVTLRCSPKSGHDTVSWYQQALGQGPQFIFQYYEEEERQRGNFPDRFSGHQFPNYSSELNVNALLLGDSALYLCASSPSGGPFIYNEQFFGPGTRLTVL.

The chain combines TRBV7-8 with TRBJ2-3, with D possibly being TRBD2 (6 bases). The CDR3 covers 17 residues. CDR1 SGHVS and CDR2 FQNEAQ come from the germline V gene. V shed 5 bases and J shed 0 bases, with 18 bases lying between them. The CDR3 reads CASSLTGELTSTDTQYF. The CDR3 nucleotides read TGTGCCAGCAGCCTAACGGGGGAACTGACTAGCACAGATACGCAGTATTTT.